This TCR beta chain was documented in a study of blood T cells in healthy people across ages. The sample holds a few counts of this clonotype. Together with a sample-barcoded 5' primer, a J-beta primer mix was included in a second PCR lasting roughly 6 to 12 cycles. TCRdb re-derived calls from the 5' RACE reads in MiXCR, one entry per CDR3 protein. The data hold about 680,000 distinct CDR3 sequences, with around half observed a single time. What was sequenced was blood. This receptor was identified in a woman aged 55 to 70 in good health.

DNA of the CDR3: TGTGCCAGCAGTTCTCCCCACGCAACCTACGAGCAGTACTTC. Protein sequence: CASSSPHATYEQYF. V and J are TRBV28 and TRBJ2-7, with no clear D. Germline lookup yields CDR1 MDHEN and CDR2 SYDVKM. Trimming removed 4 bases from V and 2 bases from J, with 12 bases in between. The CDR3 is 14 amino acids.